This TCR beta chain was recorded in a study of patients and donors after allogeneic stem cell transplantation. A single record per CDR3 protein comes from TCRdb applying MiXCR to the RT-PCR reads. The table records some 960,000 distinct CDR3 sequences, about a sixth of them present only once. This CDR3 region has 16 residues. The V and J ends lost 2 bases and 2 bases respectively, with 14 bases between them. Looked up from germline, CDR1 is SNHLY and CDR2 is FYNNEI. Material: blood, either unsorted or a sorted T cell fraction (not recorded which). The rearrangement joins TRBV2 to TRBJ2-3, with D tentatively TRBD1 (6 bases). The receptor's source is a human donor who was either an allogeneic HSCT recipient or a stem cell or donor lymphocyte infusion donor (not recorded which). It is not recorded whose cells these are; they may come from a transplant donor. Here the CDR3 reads CASSEQQGKFTDTQYF. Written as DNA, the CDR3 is TGTGCCAGCAGTGAACAGCAGGGGAAATTCACAGATACGCAGTATTTT.